This TCR beta chain was retrieved from a study of neurological immune-mediated disorders. Looking at the study overall: About 90% of the 34 multiple sclerosis patients had relapsing-remitting disease; 3 had secondary progressive.

This clonotype occurred many times. Its cognate antigen is unknown. Study-level points and caveats: There were no CDR3 amino acid sequences shared by expanded clones across subjects, a result suggesting private repertoires in all groups. TCR clonal expansion peaked in HTLV-1-associated myelopathy patients and was lowest in multiple sclerosis patients.

CDR1 and CDR2 from the germline V gene are MNHNS and SASEGT. The CDR3 runs 13 residues. With 8 bases clipped from V and 8 bases from J, the junction kept 10 bases outside the gene matches. Every sequencing run returned over 180 million TCR-beta sequences, which were derived from 15-18 subjects. TCRdb fed the 5' RACE reads into MiXCR, producing one record per CDR3 protein. The sample has roughly 52,000 distinct CDR3 sequences, around 4% seen once; the top ten hold 6.5% to 8%. The sequencing sample was made of PBMCs. V and J are TRBV6-1 and TRBJ2-7; 9 nucleotides align to TRBD2. The clonotype was recovered from a man in his 60s with multiple sclerosis. Here the CDR3 reads CASWGLAGSQQYF. The CDR3 DNA is TGTGCCAGCTGGGGACTAGCAGGATCGCAGCAGTACTTC.